This T cell receptor (beta chain) derives from a study of blood T cell repertoires in COVID-19. Study as a whole: Samples came from the United States, Italy and Spain, spanning acute and convalescent COVID-19. T cells, B-cell-depleted T cells, or PBMCs supplied cDNA or gDNA.

Donors were grouped by their self-reported clinical history. Original data processing: Researchers report that nucleated cell counts were estimated from reference gene primer amplification. TCRdb's copy holds only in-frame clones and misses some; the assay was immunoSEQ multiplex PCR. Clonal size and the V and J genes are those of that table, whereas D and trimming came from the DNA. The table lists some 420,000 clones, over 75% of them singletons. The sample holds one count of this clone. Sequenced input: PBMCs or T cells enriched from blood (not recorded which). The sequence came from a man in his thirties or forties who had recovered from COVID-19.

As DNA, the CDR3 is TGTGCCAGCAGGCTAGGTAGCGAGCAGTTCTTC. It is translated as CASRLGSEQFF. The chain links TRBV2 to TRBJ2-1; no reliable D call. Trimming left V 6 bases short and J 10 bases short, with 10 bases between. This CDR3 comprises 11 residues. Germline V gene sequence: CDR1 SNHLY, CDR2 FYNNEI.